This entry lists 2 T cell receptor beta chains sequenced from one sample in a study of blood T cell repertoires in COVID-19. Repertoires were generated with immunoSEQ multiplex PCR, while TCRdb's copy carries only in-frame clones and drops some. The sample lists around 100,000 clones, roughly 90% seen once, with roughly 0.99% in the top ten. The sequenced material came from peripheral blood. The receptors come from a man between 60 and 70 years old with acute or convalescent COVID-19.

The CDR3: CASSDRGQYEQYF. The CDR3 bases are TGTGCCAGCAGCGACAGGGGGCAATACGAGCAGTACTTC. The rearrangement uses TRBV7-9 and TRBJ2-7; 10 nucleotides match TRBD1. The V gene end was trimmed by 5 bases and the J gene end by 4 bases; junction bases not matched to a gene: 2. Germline V gene sequence: CDR1 SEHNR, CDR2 FQNEAQ (reference sequence). The CDR3 runs 13 residues.

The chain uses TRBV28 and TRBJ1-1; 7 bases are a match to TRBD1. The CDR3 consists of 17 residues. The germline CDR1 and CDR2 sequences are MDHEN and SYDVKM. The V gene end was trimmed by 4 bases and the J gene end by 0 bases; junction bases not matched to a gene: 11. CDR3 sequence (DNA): TGTGCCAGCAGTTCAACAGGGGCTCCCCTTATGAACACTGAAGCTTTCTTT. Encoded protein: CASSSTGAPLMNTEAFF.